The sequence of this T cell receptor beta chain was determined in a study of blood T cell repertoires in COVID-19. Study-wide background: Spain, Italy and the United States supplied samples that represented acute and convalescent COVID-19.

Assay used: immunoSEQ multiplex PCR; TCRdb lists only in-frame clones, some missing. The sample lists 280,000 or so clones, around 89% occurring once. The receptor comes from a woman aged 55-69 years with acute or convalescent COVID-19. The sample comprised peripheral blood.

The CDR3 DNA follows: TGCGCCAGCAGTCAATTCGTACGCAGGACAGGGTTCTTC. Translation: CASSQFVRRTGFF. The gene calls are TRBV23-1 and TRBJ2-1, with 7 positions matching TRBD1. TRBV23-1 is known as an ORF, though its function is uncertain. The CDR3 contains 13 residues. With 1 base clipped from V and 15 bases from J, the junction kept 9 bases outside the gene matches.